A single sample is the source of the 11 T cell receptor beta chains below, sequenced in a study of shared clonotypes between healthy human individuals. Using immunoSEQ multiplex PCR, the repertoire was profiled, and TCRdb retains in-frame clones only, with some absent. Found here are fewer than 550,000 clones, over 60% of them singletons; the top ten hold roughly an eighth. The specimen was PBMCs. The receptor set was obtained from a woman aged 40 to 50 in good health. Some clones in this sample may be carry-over from other donors' samples.

The rearrangement links TRBV5-1 to TRBJ2-1; 8 bases are shared with TRBD1. The V gene's germline CDR1 is SGHRS and CDR2 YFSETQ. There are 15 residues in the CDR3. V trimming: 1 base; J trimming: 3 bases; junction bases outside the gene matches: 3. The CDR3 sequence: CASSLLQGGYNEQFF. The CDR3 DNA sequence: TGCGCCAGCAGCTTGTTACAGGGGGGCTACAATGAGCAGTTCTTC.

This sequence joins TRBV7-2 and TRBJ2-1; D assignment may be TRBD1 or TRBD2 (5 bases each). Between the trimmed V and J ends, which lost 3 bases and 3 bases, there was a span of 12 bases. Looked up from germline, CDR1 is SGHTA and CDR2 is FQGNSA. The CDR3 is made up of 15 amino acids. CDR3 bases: TGTGCCAGCAGCTTTTCAGGGACCAACTACAATGAGCAGTTCTTC. Translating gives CASSFSGTNYNEQFF.

The chain combines TRBV4-1 with TRBJ2-1, with 13 bases matching TRBD2. The CDR3 length is 18 residues. CDR1 and CDR2 from the germline V gene are MGHRA and YSYEKL. V lost 2 bases, J lost 7 bases, and 11 bases stayed unmatched. CDR3 in amino acids: CASSQLPLGLAGENEQFF. CDR3 nucleotides: TGCGCCAGCAGCCAACTCCCTCTCGGACTAGCGGGAGAAAATGAGCAGTTCTTC.

The chain recombines TRBV27 with TRBJ2-7, with a tentative D call TRBD1 (6 bases). The CDR3 has 14 amino acids. In germline, CDR1 is MNHEY, CDR2 SMNVEV (reference sequence). V was shortened by 5 bases and J by 0 bases, with 11 bases between the two germline ends. CDR3 in amino acids: CASSPRDTSYEQYF. CDR3 bases: TGTGCCAGCAGTCCCCGGGACACCTCCTACGAGCAGTACTTC.

The CDR3 DNA sequence: TGCGCCAGCAGCTCGGGACAGATAAATTCACCCCTCCACTTT. It translates to CASSSGQINSPLHF. This chain connects TRBV5-1 to TRBJ1-6, with 7 positions matching TRBD1. The CDR3 is made up of 14 amino acids. After removal of 3 bases from V and 7 bases from J, the junction contained 4 bases not matched to a gene. Germline V lookup: CDR1 SGHRS, CDR2 YFSETQ. The whole variable domain, filled in from reference TRBV5-1 and TRBJ1-6, reads KAGVTQTPRYLIKTRGQQVTLSCSPISGHRSVSWYQQTPGQGLQFLFEYFSETQRNKGNFPGRFSGRQFSNSRSEMNVSTLELGDSALYLCASSSGQINSPLHFGNGTRLTVT.

This rearrangement joins TRBV4-1 to TRBJ2-6; the D call may be TRBD1 or TRBD2 (5 bases each). Germline assignment: CDR1 MGHRA and CDR2 YSYEKL. This CDR3 has 15 amino acids. V was clipped by 4 bases and J by 0 bases, with 7 bases between them. The CDR3 region is CASSPGTSGANVLTF. The CDR3 bases are TGCGCCAGCAGCCCCGGGACCTCTGGGGCCAACGTCCTGACTTTC.

The J gene is TRBJ1-1, the V gene TRBV6-6; D is ambiguous. The CDR3 is made up of 12 amino acids. Trimming removed 8 bases from V and 1 base from J, with 8 bases in between. Germline CDR1 and CDR2: MNHNY and SVGAGI (reference sequence). The CDR3 region is CASSLWNTEAFF. The DNA of the CDR3 is TGTGCCAGCTCTTTGTGGAACACTGAAGCTTTCTTT.

The chain couples TRBV2 to TRBJ1-3; D possibly corresponds to TRBD1 (5 bases). This CDR3 has 12 residues. Germline V gene data show CDR1 as SNHLY and CDR2 as FYNNEI. The CDR3 loop reads CVQGVSGNTIYF. The CDR3 DNA follows: TGTGTCCAAGGGGTCTCAGGAAACACCATATATTTT.

The chain has TRBV27 and TRBJ2-7; D tentatively fits TRBD1 or TRBD2 (5 bases each). Trimming stripped 4 bases from V and 7 bases from J, with 14 bases between. The germline CDR1 and CDR2 sequences are MNHEY and SMNVEV (reference sequence). The CDR3 extends over 13 amino acids. The CDR3 sequence is CASSSPGAREQYF. CDR3 DNA sequence: TGTGCCAGCAGTTCCCCCGGGGCCCGGGAGCAGTACTTC.

This clone was counted once. V and J are TRBV9 and TRBJ2-1; either TRBD1 or TRBD2 may fit D (6 bases each). Germline CDR1 is SGDLS and CDR2 is YYNGEE. Trimming took off 3 bases at V and 0 bases at J, with 10 bases between the two ends. The CDR3 spans 15 residues. The CDR3 region is CASSAGGRSYNEQFF. CDR3 nucleotides: TGTGCCAGCAGCGCCGGGGGCCGCTCCTACAATGAGCAGTTCTTC.

Note on this clone: The junction and the germline gene differ at one end; a read error may be behind it. The chain has TRBV30 and TRBJ1-2; D remains unclear. CDR3 length: 14 amino acids. Germline loops: CDR1 GTSNPN, CDR2 SVGIG (reference sequence). CDR3 DNA sequence: TGTGCCTGGAGTCTCTCCATAGAGGCCCCGGCCTTGGGCTTC. It codes for CAWSLSIEAPALGF.